These T cell receptor beta chains were read from a single sample in a study of blood T cell repertoires in COVID-19. The protocol was immunoSEQ multiplex PCR, while the TCRdb copy is restricted to in-frame clones and leaves out a portion. The profile shows approximately 230,000 clones, nearly 90% of them singletons. Input material: peripheral blood. The receptors shown here come from a man aged 18 to 29 with active or convalescent COVID-19. Each CDR3 is given without its conserved first and last residue. A clone size is listed for some rows: how often the clone was seen (once, few, many), or a class if it is expanded.

j_gene | abundance | v_gene | CDR3aa
TRBJ1-1 | - | TRBV14 | ASSWDRGTEAF
TRBJ2-3 | once | TRBV29-1 | SVRIGTSSDTQY
TRBJ2-7 | - | TRBV6-2/TRBV6-3 | ASSPGTHGTTYEQY
TRBJ2-1 | - | TRBV7-2 | ASSLARRGETF
TRBJ1-4 | - | TRBV7-2 | ASSLQGGNEKLF
TRBJ2-5 | - | TRBV4-3 | ASSQDRRGGEETQY
TRBJ2-5 | - | TRBV7-2 | ASSRGFLAGRETQY
TRBJ2-7 | - | TRBV27 | ASSTLQGQGAYEQY
TRBJ2-3 | - | TRBV15 | ATSRDPPGLAGGPSTDTQY
TRBJ2-7 | few | TRBV18 | ASSPGLKGYEQY
TRBJ2-7 | - | TRBV5-1 | ASSLGPADEQY
TRBJ2-2 | - | TRBV11-2 | ASSLTTGVNTGELF
TRBJ1-1 | - | TRBV7-9 | ASSYTVNTEAF
TRBJ1-2 | - | TRBV7-2 | ASSLDRWQTYGYT
TRBJ2-3 | - | TRBV11-2 | ASSLDRADTQY
TRBJ2-7 | - | TRBV5-1 | ASSTGLAGAYEQY
TRBJ2-1 | - | TRBV15 | ATSRDRTERQYNEQF
TRBJ1-4 | - | TRBV30 | AWSDTGATNEKLF
TRBJ2-1 | - | TRBV19 | ASSPQIKTSGSREAGEQF
TRBJ1-2 | - | TRBV7-9 | ASSSWDWRDYGYT
TRBJ2-5 | - | TRBV12-3/TRBV12-4 | ASTWDSEETQY
TRBJ1-3 | - | TRBV19 | ASSLWNTDSGNTIY
TRBJ2-7 | - | TRBV19 | ASSIAGRPSHEQY
TRBJ1-4 | - | TRBV4-3 | ASSLMRREKLF
TRBJ1-1 | - | TRBV3-1/TRBV3-2 | ASSHGQGAVEAF
TRBJ2-1 | - | TRBV5-1 | ASRETSGGHPNEQF